Sequencing of this T cell receptor (beta chain) was carried out in a study of beta chain features in type 1 diabetes. Overall study context: There were around 110 million sorted cells examined across all samples. Whole-study findings and limits: Researchers report that Type 1 diabetes patients had moderately but significantly shorter TCRB CDR3s across all four CD4+ subsets.

The entirety of the isolated RNA underwent reverse transcription, so expressed TCRB transcripts were sequenced. The repertoire was sequenced with immunoSEQ multiplex PCR; TCRdb's copy has only in-frame clones and lacks some. The table lists around 70,000 clones, approximately 50% of them singletons. This clone was recorded once. Its specificity is unknown. The CDR3 extends over 16 amino acids. V shed 5 bases, J shed 2 bases, and the junction held 10 bases outside the gene matches. Germline V lookup: CDR1 SGHNT, CDR2 YYREEE (reference sequence). The sequenced sample was central memory CD4+ T cells from blood. The source of this sequence is a man younger than 45 with type 1 diabetes. J is TRBJ1-2 and V is TRBV5-4, with 9 bases that match TRBD1. CDR3 protein: CASRHTRQGENYGYTF. The DNA of the CDR3 is TGTGCCAGCAGACATACTCGACAGGGGGAGAACTATGGCTACACCTTC.